Presented here are 17 T cell receptor beta chains from one specimen sequenced in a study of blood T cell repertoires in COVID-19. Method: immunoSEQ multiplex PCR; TCRdb's copy keeps in-frame clones and lacks some. The sample lists over 200,000 clones, around 80% occurring once. Sequenced input: peripheral blood. These receptors were taken from a middle-aged man with active or convalescent COVID-19.

The CDR3 DNA reads TGTGCCAGCAGTTATGTGGAGGGGGCGGGTGGAAACACCATATATTTT. Translating it yields CASSYVEGAGGNTIYF. This chain joins TRBV6-6 and TRBJ1-3; 7 nucleotides match TRBD1. The ends lost 3 bases at V and 3 bases at J; junction bases unmatched: 8. The germline V gene encodes CDR1 MNHNY and CDR2 SVGAGI (reference sequence). The CDR3 runs to 16 residues.

The chain joins TRBV9 to TRBJ1-1; TRBD1 agrees at 7 bases. The CDR3 loop spans 16 amino acids. The V gene's germline CDR1 is SGDLS and CDR2 YYNGEE. The ends lost 0 bases at V and 0 bases at J; junction bases unmatched: 5. CDR3 sequence (DNA): TGTGCCAGCAGCGTAGAGGGGGCCCTCGTGAACACTGAAGCTTTCTTT. It encodes CASSVEGALVNTEAFF.

The DNA for the CDR3 is TGTGCCACCAGTCCCGGGGAGGATACGCAGTATTTT. It specifies CATSPGEDTQYF. The chain recombines TRBV24-1 with TRBJ2-3; the D gene is possibly TRBD2 (5 bases). Trimming took off 6 bases at V and 6 bases at J, with 9 bases between the two ends. Germline V CDR1 and CDR2: KGHDR, SFDVKD. This CDR3 contains 12 residues.

The chain recombines TRBV11-2 with TRBJ1-6; D is undetermined. The CDR3 is 13 amino acids. Germline assignment: CDR1 SGHAT and CDR2 FQNNGV. The ends were cut back, 5 bases at V and 7 bases at J, with 9 bases in the middle. CDR3 bases: TGTGCCAGCAGCGCCTTACTCAATTCACCCCTCCACTTT. It is translated as CASSALLNSPLHF.

The V and J genes are TRBV27 and TRBJ2-3; 10 bases are shared with TRBD2. Germline V CDR1 and CDR2: MNHEY, SMNVEV (reference sequence). The trim removed 10 bases at V and 4 bases at J, leaving 2 bases unmatched. This CDR3 has 12 amino acids. CDR3 region: CATLAGADTQYF. The CDR3 DNA sequence: TGTGCCACCCTAGCGGGAGCAGATACGCAGTATTTT.

This clone was seen more than once but under ten times. This chain links TRBV7-9 with TRBJ1-2; 10 bases agree with TRBD1. Trimming cost V 4 bases and J 4 bases; bases outside gene matches: 6. The length of the CDR3 is 15 residues. Per the germline V gene, CDR1 is SEHNR and CDR2 is FQNEAQ (reference sequence). In nucleotides, the CDR3 is TGTGCCAGCAGCTCAGCGGGACAGGGGAGCTATGGCTACACCTTC. Protein product: CASSSAGQGSYGYTF.

The J gene is TRBJ1-3, the V gene TRBV5-1, with D perhaps TRBD1 (6 bases). V lost 1 base, J lost 2 bases, and 10 bases lay in between. The CDR3 is 15 amino acids. Germline V lookup: CDR1 SGHRS, CDR2 YFSETQ. This CDR3 is CASSLQGITGNTIYF. CDR3 coding DNA: TGCGCCAGCAGCTTGCAGGGGATAACTGGAAACACCATATATTTT.

The genes are TRBV3-1 (or the pseudogene TRBV3-2) and TRBJ2-5; 9 bases are shared with TRBD1. Losses at the gene ends were 6 bases for V and 4 bases for J; bases not matched to a gene: 15. The CDR3 contains 17 residues. Germline V CDR1 and CDR2: LGHDT, YNNKEL (reference sequence). CDR3 protein: CASSRGGEQGAGETQYF. The CDR3 DNA reads as TGTGCCAGCAGTCGTGGGGGCGAACAGGGGGCGGGAGAGACCCAGTACTTC.

This clone was seen a handful of times. The CDR3 nucleotides are TGTGCCAGCAGCAGCGGGACAGGGAAGGGTTCACCCCTCCACTTT. As protein: CASSSGTGKGSPLHF. The genes are TRBV28 and TRBJ1-6; 9 bases agree with TRBD1. The CDR3 has 15 amino acids. Germline V CDR1 and CDR2: MDHEN, SYDVKM. V was clipped by 6 bases and J by 9 bases; unmatched bases: 9.

This chain links TRBV27 with TRBJ1-1, with 8 bases aligning to TRBD1. J was trimmed by 0 bases and V by 6 bases; bases with no gene match: 0. This CDR3 is 13 amino acids long. Germline CDR1 and CDR2: MNHEY and SMNVEV (reference sequence). The CDR3 sequence is CASRGQVNTEAFF. CDR3 sequence (DNA): TGTGCCAGCAGGGGACAGGTGAACACTGAAGCTTTCTTT.

This clone was counted between two and nine times. The genes are TRBV7-2 and TRBJ1-2; tentative D call: TRBD1 (6 bases). In germline, CDR1 is SGHTA, CDR2 FQGNSA. The CDR3 is 17 residues long. Trimming stripped 1 base from V and 6 bases from J, with 21 bases between. The DNA for the CDR3 is TGTGCCAGCAGCTTAGTGGGGGGGCAGGGAAGCCTTGATGGCTACACCTTC. Translation: CASSLVGGQGSLDGYTF.

This chain connects TRBV30 to TRBJ2-3, with 14 bases lining up with TRBD2. The germline V gene encodes CDR1 GTSNPN and CDR2 SVGIG (reference sequence). The V segment lost 2 bases and the J segment 2 bases; nucleotides outside the gene matches: 3. This CDR3 has 16 amino acids. As DNA, the CDR3 is TGTGCCTGGAGTAGGACTAGCGGGGGGCCCACAGATACGCAGTATTTT. It translates to CAWSRTSGGPTDTQYF.

The V call is TRBV4-1, the J call TRBJ1-3, with D possibly being TRBD1 (6 bases). V shed 4 bases and J shed 2 bases, with 18 bases lying between them. This CDR3 spans 17 amino acids. The germline CDR1 and CDR2 sequences are MGHRA and YSYEKL. The CDR3 DNA sequence: TGCGCCAGCAGCCTTTCGGGGGGGCGGCTGACTGGAAACACCATATATTTT. Amino acid sequence: CASSLSGGRLTGNTIYF.

The chain is built from TRBV2 and TRBJ2-1; 7 nucleotides align to TRBD2. Trimming took 8 bases from V and 0 from J; bases not matched to a gene: 10. Germline CDR1 and CDR2: SNHLY and FYNNEI. This CDR3 has 16 amino acids. CDR3 amino acids: CASRESGDYSYNEQFF. In nucleotides, the CDR3 is TGTGCCAGCCGGGAATCCGGGGACTACTCCTACAATGAGCAGTTCTTC.

This chain uses TRBV5-8 with TRBJ1-1; D ambiguous. The CDR3 contains 13 residues. Trimming pared 0 bases from V and 0 bases from J, leaving 3 bases between. Germline V gene sequence: CDR1 SGHTS, CDR2 YDEGEE. This CDR3 is CASSLVVNTEAFF. The CDR3 coding sequence is TGTGCCAGCAGCTTGGTAGTGAACACTGAAGCTTTCTTT.

Only a few counts were recorded for this clone. The genes are TRBV24-1 and TRBJ2-3, with TRBD2 matching 9 bases. After removal of 1 base from V and 2 bases from J, the junction contained 6 bases not matched to a gene. Germline CDR1 and CDR2: KGHDR and SFDVKD. The CDR3 runs to 17 residues. The CDR3 loop reads CATSDFRGTSNTDTQYF. The CDR3 nucleotides read TGTGCCACCAGTGATTTTAGAGGGACTAGCAACACAGATACGCAGTATTTT.

This clone was detected only once. V usage is TRBV19 and J usage is TRBJ1-2; 9 bases fit TRBD1. CDR1 and CDR2 (germline): LNHDA, SQIVND (reference sequence). This CDR3 has 15 residues. J gave up 2 bases and V 7 bases, and 8 bases lay outside the gene matches. The DNA for the CDR3 is TGTGCCAGTACCATCCGGACAGGGGAGAACTATGGCTACACCTTC. Its protein product is CASTIRTGENYGYTF.